Presented here are 15 T cell receptor beta chains from one specimen sequenced in a study of cytomegalovirus exposure and HLA in healthy donors. The PCR contained 60 Vbeta and 13 Jbeta primers. TCRdb keeps only in-frame clones here, not all; method: immunoSEQ multiplex PCR. Counted here are about 160,000 clones, more than 80% occurring once; the ten biggest clones make up 13%. Sequencing was done on a sample of PBMCs. These receptors all stem from a woman between 45 and 65 years old in good health and CMV-seronegative.

The chain links TRBV28 to TRBJ2-7, with D perhaps matching TRBD1 (6 bases). The CDR3 has 14 amino acids. The V gene lost 5 bases and the J gene lost 2 bases, with 13 bases spanning the gap. Per germline, CDR1 MDHEN and CDR2 SYDVKM. The CDR3 is CASSPTGSPYEQYF. The CDR3 nucleotides read TGTGCCAGCAGTCCGACAGGTTCACCCTACGAGCAGTACTTC.

The gene calls are TRBV5-8 and TRBJ1-2; 8 bases agree with TRBD1. Per the germline V gene, CDR1 is SGHTS and CDR2 is YDEGEE. CDR3 length equals 16 residues. V was pared by 4 bases and J by 0 bases, with 8 bases of the junction left unmatched. The CDR3 is CASSRDRDRPNYGYTF. The CDR3 DNA follows: TGTGCCAGCAGCAGGGATCGGGACAGGCCTAACTATGGCTACACCTTC. Full variable domain (outside the CDR3, taken from reference TRBV5-8 and TRBJ1-2): EAGVTQSPTHLIKTRGQQATLRCSPISGHTSVYWYQQALGLGLQFLLWYDEGEERNRGNFPPRFSGRQFPNYSSELNVNALELEDSALYLCASSRDRDRPNYGYTFGSGTRLTVV.

The chain uses TRBV28 and TRBJ1-2; 11 bases fit TRBD1. The junction had 15 bases not matched to a gene; V was cut back by 8 bases and J by 7 bases. Germline V lookup: CDR1 MDHEN, CDR2 SYDVKM. The CDR3 is 16 residues long. Written as DNA, the CDR3 is TGTGCCAGCTGGGGACAGGGGGAAATTGAAGGTTCTGGCTACACCTTC. This encodes CASWGQGEIEGSGYTF.

J is TRBJ1-2 and V is TRBV6-1; 7 bases fit TRBD1. Per germline, CDR1 MNHNS and CDR2 SASEGT. V gave up 4 bases and J gave up 1 base; unmatched junction bases: 12. The CDR3 loop spans 17 amino acids. CDR3 nucleotide sequence: TGTGCCAGCAGTGGACTCCGCGACAGGGTTTTTAACTATGGCTACACCTTC. Its protein product is CASSGLRDRVFNYGYTF.

The rearrangement joins TRBV9 to TRBJ2-7, with 9 bases lining up with TRBD1. With V trimmed by 4 bases and J by 4 bases, 12 bases remained unmatched. The CDR3 covers 16 residues. Germline V gives CDR1 SGDLS, CDR2 YYNGEE. The CDR3 is CASSPLGGQGAYEQYF. The CDR3 DNA reads TGTGCCAGCAGCCCACTCGGGGGACAGGGAGCGTACGAGCAGTACTTC.

The rearrangement uses TRBV4-3 and TRBJ2-1; TRBD2 matches at 8 bases. The V gene's germline CDR1 is LGHNA and CDR2 YSLEER. With V trimmed by 0 bases and J by 4 bases, 5 bases remained unmatched. The CDR3 length is 16 residues. The CDR3 spells CASSQDWASGYNEQFF. For the CDR3, the DNA is TGCGCCAGCAGCCAAGACTGGGCTAGCGGGTACAATGAGCAGTTCTTC.

V and J are TRBV5-4 and TRBJ2-7; 8 bases match TRBD2. Per germline, CDR1 SGHNT and CDR2 YYREEE (reference sequence). The CDR3 is 14 amino acids. With V trimmed by 1 base and J by 1 base, 1 base remained unmatched. CDR3 DNA: TGTGCCAGCAGCTTGTTAGCGGGATCCTACGAGCAGTACTTC. Its protein is CASSLLAGSYEQYF.

This chain uses TRBV20-1 with TRBJ2-7, with TRBD2 matching 7 bases. This CDR3 contains 10 residues. CDR1 is DFQATT and CDR2 is SNEGSKA in the germline V gene (reference sequence). V trimming: 3 bases; J trimming: 13 bases; junction bases outside the gene matches: 6. The CDR3 DNA reads as TGCAGTGCTAGCGGGGAGGGGCGATACTTC. It is translated as CSASGEGRYF.

The rearrangement joins TRBV28 to TRBJ2-7; tentative D call: TRBD1 (6 bases). CDR3 length: 15 amino acids. V was clipped by 1 base and J by 0 bases, with 10 bases between them. The germline gives CDR1 MDHEN, CDR2 SYDVKM. CDR3 in amino acids: CASSLFSDSSYEQYF. CDR3 nucleotide sequence: TGTGCCAGCAGTTTATTCTCGGACAGCTCCTACGAGCAGTACTTC.

The chain recombines TRBV18 with TRBJ2-7; no clear D gene. V shed 0 bases and J shed 2 bases, with 8 bases lying between them. The CDR3 runs 14 residues. Germline V gene data show CDR1 as KGHSH and CDR2 as LQKENI. The CDR3 nucleotides read TGTGCCAGCTCACCACCGACACCCCCCTACGAGCAGTACTTC. Translating it yields CASSPPTPPYEQYF.

Details on this clone: Germline and junction disagree at one end, which may indicate a read error. The chain uses TRBV7-9 and TRBJ2-1, with 9 bases matching TRBD2. Germline CDR1 SEHNR, CDR2 FQNEAQ (reference sequence). CDR3 size: 15 residues. Written as DNA, the CDR3 is TGTACCAGCAGCCGGGGACTAGCCCGCTACAATGAGCAGTTCTTC. Its protein is CTSSRGLARYNEQFF.

The genes are TRBV11-2 and TRBJ2-7; 7 positions match TRBD1. This CDR3 has 14 amino acids. With V trimmed by 5 bases and J by 7 bases, 11 bases remained unmatched. Germline V gene sequence: CDR1 SGHAT, CDR2 FQNNGV. The CDR3 DNA is TGTGCCAGCAGCCGGACAGGAGTGACGGGGGAGCAGTACTTC. It is translated as CASSRTGVTGEQYF.

This chain joins TRBV28 and TRBJ2-3; D remains ambiguous. Germline V gene sequence: CDR1 MDHEN, CDR2 SYDVKM. This CDR3 is 12 amino acids long. V lost 5 bases and J 4 bases, leaving 7 bases between the germline ends. The CDR3 DNA reads TGTGCCAGCAGTCCCCCCGCAGATACGCAGTATTTT. Translating gives CASSPPADTQYF.

The chain joins TRBV19 to TRBJ1-5, with D perhaps TRBD1 (6 bases). V was pared by 3 bases and J by 4 bases, with 10 bases between. Germline CDR1 LNHDA, CDR2 SQIVND (reference sequence). CDR3 size: 14 residues. CDR3 nucleotides: TGTGCCAGTAGTATTGGACAGCAAAATCAGCCCCAGCATTTT. It codes for CASSIGQQNQPQHF.

The J gene is TRBJ1-1, the V gene TRBV4-3; 9 nucleotides align to TRBD1. CDR3 length equals 16 residues. Germline loops: CDR1 LGHNA, CDR2 YSLEER. J lost 3 bases, V lost 4 bases, and 9 bases had no gene match. Here the CDR3 DNA reads TGCGCCAGCAGCCGCGGACAGGGGACCGGGGACACTGAAGCTTTCTTT. It translates to CASSRGQGTGDTEAFF.